This T cell receptor beta chain emerged from a study of blood T cell repertoires in COVID-19. Repertoires were generated with immunoSEQ multiplex PCR, while TCRdb's copy carries only in-frame clones and drops some. The repertoire holds 250,000 to 400,000 clones, roughly 90% seen once, with 4.5% to 5.5% in the top ten. The CDR3 totals 17 residues. The V gene's germline CDR1 is SGHRS and CDR2 YFSETQ. Unmatched junction bases numbered 12, after V lost 0 bases and J lost 5 bases. Participant-given clinical history determined each cohort assignment. Donors of Cohort 3 who recovered were those that had two negative PCRs, clearance, or symptom resolution.

The sequencing input was PBMCs or T cells enriched from blood (not recorded which). The TCR originated in a man in his 60s who had recovered from COVID-19. The chain is built from TRBV5-1 and TRBJ2-3, with 7 bases lining up with TRBD2. The CDR3 DNA reads TGCGCCAGCAGCTTGGTCTCGGGTGGCGGGAGCGGAGATACGCAGTATTTT. This sequence encodes CASSLVSGGGSGDTQYF.